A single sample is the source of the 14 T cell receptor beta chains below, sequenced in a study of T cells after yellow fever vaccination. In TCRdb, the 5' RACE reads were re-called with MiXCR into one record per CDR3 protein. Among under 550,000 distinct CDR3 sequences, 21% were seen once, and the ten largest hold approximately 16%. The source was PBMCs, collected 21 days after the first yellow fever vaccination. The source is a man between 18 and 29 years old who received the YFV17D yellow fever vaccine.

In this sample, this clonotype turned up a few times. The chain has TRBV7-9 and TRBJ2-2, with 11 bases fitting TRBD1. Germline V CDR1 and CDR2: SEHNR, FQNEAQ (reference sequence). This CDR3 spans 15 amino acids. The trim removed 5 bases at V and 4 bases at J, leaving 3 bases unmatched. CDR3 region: CASSGQGAVTGELFF. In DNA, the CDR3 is TGTGCCAGCAGCGGACAGGGGGCCGTCACCGGGGAGCTGTTTTTT.

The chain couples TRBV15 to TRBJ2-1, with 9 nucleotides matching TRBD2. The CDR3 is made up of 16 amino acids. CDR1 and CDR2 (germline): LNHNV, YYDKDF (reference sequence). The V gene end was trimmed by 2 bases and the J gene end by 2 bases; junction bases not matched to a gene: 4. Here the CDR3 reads CATSRPKRGAYNEQFF. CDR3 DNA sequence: TGTGCCACCAGCAGACCTAAGCGGGGGGCCTACAATGAGCAGTTCTTC.

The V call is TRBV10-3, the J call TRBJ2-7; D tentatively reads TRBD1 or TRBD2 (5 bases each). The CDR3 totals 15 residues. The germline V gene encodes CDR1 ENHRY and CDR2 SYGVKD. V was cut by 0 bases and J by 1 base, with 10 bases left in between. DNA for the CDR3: TGTGCCATCAGTGAGTCAGAGGGGAATTCCTACGAGCAGTACGTC. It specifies CAISESEGNSYEQYV.

CDR3 sequence: CASSQQKGDGYGYTF. CDR3 bases: TGCGCCAGCAGCCAACAAAAGGGGGATGGCTATGGCTACACCTTC. The chain carries TRBV4-1 and TRBJ1-2; D perhaps matches TRBD1 (6 bases). The CDR3 has 15 amino acids. Trimming removed 2 bases from V and 4 bases from J, with 14 bases in between. Per germline, CDR1 MGHRA and CDR2 YSYEKL.

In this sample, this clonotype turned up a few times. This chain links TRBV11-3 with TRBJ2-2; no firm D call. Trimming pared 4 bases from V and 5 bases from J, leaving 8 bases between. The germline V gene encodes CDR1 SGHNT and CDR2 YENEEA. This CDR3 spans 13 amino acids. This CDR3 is CASSSGWTGELFF. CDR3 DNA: TGTGCCAGCAGCTCCGGTTGGACCGGGGAGCTGTTTTTT. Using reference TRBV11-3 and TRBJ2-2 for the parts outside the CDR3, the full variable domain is EAGVVQSPRYKIIEKKQPVAFWCNPISGHNTLYWYLQNLGQGPELLIRYENEEAVDDSQLPKDRFSAERLKGVDSTLKIQPAELGDSAVYLCASSSGWTGELFFGEGSRLTVL.

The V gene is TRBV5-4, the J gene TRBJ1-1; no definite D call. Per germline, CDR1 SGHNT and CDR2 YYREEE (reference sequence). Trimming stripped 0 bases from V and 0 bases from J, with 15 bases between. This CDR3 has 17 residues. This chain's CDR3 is CASSLAAGRFLNTEAFF. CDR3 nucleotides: TGTGCCAGCAGCTTGGCCGCGGGAAGGTTCTTGAACACTGAAGCTTTCTTT.

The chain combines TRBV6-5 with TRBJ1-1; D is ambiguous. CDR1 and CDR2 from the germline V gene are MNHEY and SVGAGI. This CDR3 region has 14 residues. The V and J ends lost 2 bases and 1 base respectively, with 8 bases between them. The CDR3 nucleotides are TGTGCCAGCAGTTACAGAACGAGGAACACTGAAGCTTTCTTT. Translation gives CASSYRTRNTEAFF.

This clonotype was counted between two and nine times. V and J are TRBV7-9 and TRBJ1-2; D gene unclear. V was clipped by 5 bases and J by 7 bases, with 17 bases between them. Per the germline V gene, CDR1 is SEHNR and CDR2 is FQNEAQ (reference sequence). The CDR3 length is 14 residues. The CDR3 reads CASSRTGSSAGYTF. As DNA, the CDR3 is TGTGCCAGCAGCCGAACCGGGAGCTCCGCTGGCTACACCTTC. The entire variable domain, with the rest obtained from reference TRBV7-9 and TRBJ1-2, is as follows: DTGVSQNPRHKITKRGQNVTFRCDPISEHNRLYWYRQTLGQGPEFLTYFQNEAQLEKSRLLSDRFSAERPKGSFSTLEIQRTEQGDSAMYLCASSRTGSSAGYTFGSGTRLTVV.

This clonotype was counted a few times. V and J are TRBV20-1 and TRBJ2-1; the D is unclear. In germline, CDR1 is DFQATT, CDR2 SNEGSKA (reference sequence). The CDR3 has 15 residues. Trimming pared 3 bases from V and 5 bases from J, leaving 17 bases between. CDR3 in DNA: TGCAGTGCTAGCCTTTATTTCGGTAGGAACAATGAGCAGTTCTTC. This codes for CSASLYFGRNNEQFF.

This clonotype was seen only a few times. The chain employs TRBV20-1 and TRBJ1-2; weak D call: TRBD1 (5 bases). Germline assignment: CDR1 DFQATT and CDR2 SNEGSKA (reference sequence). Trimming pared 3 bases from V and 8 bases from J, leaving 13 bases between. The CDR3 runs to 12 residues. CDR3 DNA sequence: TGCAGTGCTAGCTTTGGGACCCGGGGCTACACCTTC. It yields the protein CSASFGTRGYTF.

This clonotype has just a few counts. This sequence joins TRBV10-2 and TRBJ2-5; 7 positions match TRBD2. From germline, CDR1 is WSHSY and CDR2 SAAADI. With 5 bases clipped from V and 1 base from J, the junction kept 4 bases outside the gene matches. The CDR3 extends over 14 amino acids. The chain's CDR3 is CASSFTGGQETQYF. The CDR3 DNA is TGCGCCAGCAGTTTCACGGGGGGCCAAGAGACCCAGTACTTC.

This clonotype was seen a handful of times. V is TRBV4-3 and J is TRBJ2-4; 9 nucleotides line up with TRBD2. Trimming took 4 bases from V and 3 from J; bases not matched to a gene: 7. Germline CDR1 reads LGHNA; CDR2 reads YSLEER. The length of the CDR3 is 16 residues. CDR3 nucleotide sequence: TGCGCCAGCAGCCGGGTAGCGGGAGCGGTCAAAAACATTCAGTACTTC. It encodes CASSRVAGAVKNIQYF.

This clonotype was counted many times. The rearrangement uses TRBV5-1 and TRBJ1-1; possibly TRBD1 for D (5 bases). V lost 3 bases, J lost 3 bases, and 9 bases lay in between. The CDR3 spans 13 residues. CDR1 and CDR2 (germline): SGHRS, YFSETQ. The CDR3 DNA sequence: TGCGCCAGCAGCTCAGACAGTTACACTGAAGCTTTCTTT. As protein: CASSSDSYTEAFF.

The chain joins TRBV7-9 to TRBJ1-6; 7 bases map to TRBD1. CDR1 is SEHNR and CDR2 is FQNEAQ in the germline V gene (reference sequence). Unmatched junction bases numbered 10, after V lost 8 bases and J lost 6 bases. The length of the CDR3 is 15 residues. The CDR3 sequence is CASRRTGSTNSPLHF. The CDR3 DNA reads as TGTGCCAGCCGACGGACAGGTTCAACTAATTCACCCCTCCACTTT.